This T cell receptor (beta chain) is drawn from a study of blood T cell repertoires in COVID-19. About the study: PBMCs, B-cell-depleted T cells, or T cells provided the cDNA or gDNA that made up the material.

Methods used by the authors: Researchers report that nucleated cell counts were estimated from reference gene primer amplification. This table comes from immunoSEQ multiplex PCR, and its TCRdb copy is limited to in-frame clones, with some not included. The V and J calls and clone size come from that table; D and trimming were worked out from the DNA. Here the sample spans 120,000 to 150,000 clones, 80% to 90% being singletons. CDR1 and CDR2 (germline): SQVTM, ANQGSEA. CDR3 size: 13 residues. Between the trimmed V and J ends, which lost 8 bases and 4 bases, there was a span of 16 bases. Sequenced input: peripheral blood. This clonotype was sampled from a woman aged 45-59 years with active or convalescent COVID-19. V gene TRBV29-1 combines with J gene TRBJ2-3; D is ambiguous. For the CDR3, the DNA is TGCAGCTCTGCGTATACGCAGGCAGATACGCAGTATTTT. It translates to CSSAYTQADTQYF.